The 22 T cell receptor beta chains reported below all come from one sample, sequenced in a study of cytomegalovirus exposure and HLA in healthy donors. Primers for the PCR totalled 60 Vbeta and 13 Jbeta. Assay used: immunoSEQ multiplex PCR; TCRdb lists only in-frame clones, some missing. The table records around 190,000 clones, 81% of them present only once. Sequenced: PBMCs. The receptors originated from a young man in good health and CMV-seronegative.

The chain is built from TRBV7-2 and TRBJ1-4; 8 nucleotides agree with TRBD1. After removal of 5 bases from V and 6 bases from J, the junction contained 5 bases not matched to a gene. The CDR3 is made up of 14 amino acids. CDR1 is SGHTA, CDR2 FQGNSA, per germline. The CDR3 DNA reads TGTGCCAGCAGCAAGGACAGGGTGGATGAAAAACTGTTTTTT. It encodes CASSKDRVDEKLFF.

The rearrangement uses TRBV28 and TRBJ2-1; D uncertain. The ends were cut back, 2 bases at V and 2 bases at J, with 7 bases in the middle. CDR1 is MDHEN and CDR2 is SYDVKM in the germline V gene. The CDR3 is 14 amino acids. CDR3 in amino acids: CASSLVSAYNEQFF. In DNA form, the CDR3 reads TGTGCCAGCAGTTTAGTATCGGCCTACAATGAGCAGTTCTTC.

The genes are TRBV7-8 and TRBJ2-1, with 8 bases that match TRBD1. The CDR3 is 15 residues long. The junction had 6 bases not matched to a gene; V was cut back by 5 bases and J by 3 bases. The V gene's germline CDR1 is SGHVS and CDR2 FQNEAQ. CDR3 nucleotides: TGTGCCAGCAGCGAAGCCGGGACAGGCTACAATGAGCAGTTCTTC. Translated, it gives CASSEAGTGYNEQFF.

The chain recombines TRBV28 with TRBJ2-7, with D perhaps TRBD1 (6 bases). The V gene's germline CDR1 is MDHEN and CDR2 SYDVKM. V was shortened by 3 bases and J by 2 bases, with 11 bases between the two germline ends. The CDR3 totals 14 residues. Here the CDR3 DNA reads TGTGCCAGCAGTTTGACAGGACCCACCTACGAGCAGTACTTC. This gives the protein CASSLTGPTYEQYF.

The gene calls are TRBV27 and TRBJ1-6; no definite D call. The V and J ends lost 11 bases and 2 bases respectively, with 16 bases between them. The CDR3 contains 15 residues. Per germline, CDR1 MNHEY and CDR2 SMNVEV (reference sequence). The CDR3 DNA reads as TGTGCCGGCCGCACGGGTTCGGCCTATAATTCACCCCTCCACTTT. It yields the protein CAGRTGSAYNSPLHF.

This clone was seen a handful of times. The chain joins TRBV7-6 to TRBJ2-5; TRBD1 agrees at 11 bases. CDR1 is SGHVS, CDR2 FNYEAQ, per germline. V was pared by 4 bases and J by 6 bases, with 4 bases of the junction left unmatched. CDR3 size: 14 residues. CDR3 bases: TGTGCCAGCAGCTCGGGACAGGGGGGAAAGACCCAGTACTTC. Protein: CASSSGQGGKTQYF.

The genes are TRBV2 and TRBJ2-1; 8 positions agree with TRBD2. V lost 5 bases to trimming and J lost 6 bases; unmatched junction nucleotides: 9. Germline V CDR1 and CDR2: SNHLY, FYNNEI. The CDR3 runs to 15 residues. The CDR3 loop is CASSPGTRSPNEQFF. The CDR3 bases are TGTGCCAGCAGTCCCGGGACTAGGTCCCCCAATGAGCAGTTCTTC.

The chain carries TRBV7-9 and TRBJ1-2, with D hard to call. The CDR3 has 15 amino acids. The V end was cut by 5 bases, the J end by 8 bases, with 21 bases between. From germline, CDR1 is SEHNR and CDR2 FQNEAQ (reference sequence). CDR3 in amino acids: CASSPGLGVVGGYTF. The DNA of the CDR3 is TGTGCCAGCAGCCCAGGACTGGGAGTAGTGGGGGGCTACACCTTC.

The chain couples TRBV2 to TRBJ1-6, with D maybe TRBD1 (5 bases). Germline loops: CDR1 SNHLY, CDR2 FYNNEI. There are 15 residues in the CDR3. Trimming cost V 4 bases and J 3 bases, with 10 bases left between them. CDR3 residues: CASSVSGDYNSPLHF. In nucleotides, the CDR3 is TGTGCCAGCAGTGTTTCGGGGGACTATAATTCACCCCTCCACTTT.

V is TRBV9 and J is TRBJ1-2; a weak D match, TRBD1 (5 bases). CDR1 is SGDLS, CDR2 YYNGEE, per germline. The CDR3 is 14 amino acids. V was cut by 4 bases and J by 8 bases, with 18 bases left in between. The CDR3 DNA reads TGTGCCAGCAGCCCCGAAGGCGGGACGAAGGGCTACACCTTC. Translated: CASSPEGGTKGYTF.

The chain links TRBV18 to TRBJ2-1; D is uncertain. Germline V gives CDR1 KGHSH, CDR2 LQKENI. V was shortened by 2 bases and J by 5 bases, with 13 bases between the two germline ends. This CDR3 spans 15 amino acids. The CDR3: CASSPASVINNEQFF. CDR3 DNA: TGTGCCAGCTCACCAGCAAGCGTGATTAACAATGAGCAGTTCTTC.

This clone was detected a few times. The chain joins TRBV11-2 to TRBJ2-1, with D perhaps TRBD2 (5 bases). Trimming took off 2 bases at V and 9 bases at J, with 23 bases between the two ends. This CDR3 has 17 amino acids. CDR1 is SGHAT and CDR2 is FQNNGV in the germline V gene. The CDR3 protein is CASSLSGSGVWVGEQFF. The CDR3 region has the DNA TGTGCCAGCAGCTTATCAGGCTCCGGGGTCTGGGTTGGTGAGCAGTTCTTC. The whole variable domain, filled in from reference TRBV11-2 and TRBJ2-1, reads EAGVAQSPRYKIIEKRQSVAFWCNPISGHATLYWYQQILGQGPKLLIQFQNNGVVDDSQLPKDRFSAERLKGVDSTLKIQPAKLEDSAVYLCASSLSGSGVWVGEQFFGPGTRLTVL.

The genes are TRBV7-9 and TRBJ1-2; 7 bases line up with TRBD1. The CDR3 has 18 residues. Germline loops: CDR1 SEHNR, CDR2 FQNEAQ (reference sequence). The V segment lost 2 bases and the J segment 0 bases; nucleotides outside the gene matches: 12. The CDR3 spells CASSLNRGSTWPNYGYTF. Written as DNA, the CDR3 is TGTGCCAGCAGCTTAAACAGGGGATCTACGTGGCCTAACTATGGCTACACCTTC.

The rearrangement links TRBV15 to TRBJ2-1; TRBD2 is a possible D gene (5 bases). This CDR3 is 17 amino acids long. Trimming removed 0 bases at V and 2 bases at J, with 14 bases between. Germline-derived CDR1 and CDR2 are LNHNV and YYDKDF (reference sequence). Here the CDR3 DNA reads TGTGCCACCAGCAGAGATTTTCCGGGGAGAACCTACAATGAGCAGTTCTTC. This sequence encodes CATSRDFPGRTYNEQFF.

This clone occurred a few times. The rearrangement uses TRBV10-1 and TRBJ2-7; a possible D gene is TRBD1 (6 bases). Trimming removed 2 bases at V and 7 bases at J, with 12 bases between. Germline lookup yields CDR1 WNHNN and CDR2 SYGVQD (reference sequence). The CDR3 length is 13 residues. CDR3 in DNA: TGCGCCAGCAGTGAGGGCAGGGGAGCAGAGCAGTACTTC. Amino acids: CASSEGRGAEQYF.

This clone was recorded once. The J gene is TRBJ2-1, the V gene TRBV19, with 7 bases aligning to TRBD2. The CDR3 spans 17 residues. Germline V lookup: CDR1 LNHDA, CDR2 SQIVND (reference sequence). V gave up 7 bases and J gave up 6 bases; unmatched junction bases: 18. The CDR3 reads CASNEPLAAGLGNEQFF. The CDR3 bases are TGTGCCAGTAACGAACCCCTGGCAGCGGGATTAGGCAATGAGCAGTTCTTC.

This rearrangement joins TRBV2 to TRBJ2-7; TRBD2 aligns across 9 bases. The J segment lost 1 base and the V segment lost 6 bases, leaving 10 bases of the junction unmatched. Looked up from germline, CDR1 is SNHLY and CDR2 is FYNNEI. The CDR3 is 16 amino acids. CDR3 residues: CASSLGRLAGSYEQYF. The CDR3 nucleotides read TGTGCCAGCAGCCTCGGCCGGCTAGCGGGGTCCTACGAGCAGTACTTC.

The chain recombines TRBV11-2 with TRBJ2-7, with 7 positions matching TRBD1. V was clipped by 5 bases and J by 2 bases; unmatched bases: 9. The CDR3 covers 15 residues. Germline CDR1 SGHAT, CDR2 FQNNGV. CDR3 in DNA: TGTGCCAGCAGCCTACTCCCCGACAGGGCCTACGAGCAGTACTTC. Protein sequence: CASSLLPDRAYEQYF.

The chain couples TRBV14 to TRBJ1-2; unclear D gene. This CDR3 is 13 amino acids long. Germline CDR1 reads SGHDN; CDR2 reads FVKESK. Deletions cut 4 bases from V and 8 bases from J, with 14 bases between. The CDR3 DNA follows: TGTGCCAGCAGCCCAAGGAGGGATGGGGGCTACACCTTC. Protein product: CASSPRRDGGYTF.

The genes are TRBV28 and TRBJ1-6, with TRBD1 matching over 10 bases. V lost 7 bases to trimming and J lost 7 bases; unmatched junction nucleotides: 10. CDR3 size: 16 residues. CDR1 is MDHEN, CDR2 SYDVKM, per germline. The CDR3 loop reads CASKERLGQGNSPLHF. CDR3 bases: TGTGCCAGCAAAGAGAGGTTGGGACAGGGGAATTCACCCCTCCACTTT.

This clone was observed a few times. This chain joins TRBV30 and TRBJ2-7; 8 bases map to TRBD2. The length of the CDR3 is 16 residues. Germline values: CDR1 GTSNPN, CDR2 SVGIG (reference sequence). The V gene end was trimmed by 2 bases and the J gene end by 3 bases; junction bases not matched to a gene: 12. CDR3 nucleotide sequence: TGTGCCTGGAGTCTCTCGGGAGGGTATATCCTCTACGAGCAGTACTTC. This sequence encodes CAWSLSGGYILYEQYF.

The genes are TRBV7-6 and TRBJ2-3, with D possibly matching TRBD2 (6 bases). Germline V CDR1 and CDR2: SGHVS, FNYEAQ. The CDR3 totals 15 residues. V was pared by 5 bases and J by 2 bases, with 14 bases between. DNA of the CDR3: TGTGCCAGCAGCCGTTCACGGGACTCCACAGATACGCAGTATTTT. It encodes CASSRSRDSTDTQYF. Full variable domain (missing parts from reference TRBV7-6 and TRBJ2-3): GAGVSQSPRYKVTKRGQDVALRCDPISGHVSLYWYRQALGQGPEFLTYFNYEAQQDKSGLPNDRFSAERPEGSISTLTIQRTEQRDSAMYRCASSRSRDSTDTQYFGPGTRLTVL.